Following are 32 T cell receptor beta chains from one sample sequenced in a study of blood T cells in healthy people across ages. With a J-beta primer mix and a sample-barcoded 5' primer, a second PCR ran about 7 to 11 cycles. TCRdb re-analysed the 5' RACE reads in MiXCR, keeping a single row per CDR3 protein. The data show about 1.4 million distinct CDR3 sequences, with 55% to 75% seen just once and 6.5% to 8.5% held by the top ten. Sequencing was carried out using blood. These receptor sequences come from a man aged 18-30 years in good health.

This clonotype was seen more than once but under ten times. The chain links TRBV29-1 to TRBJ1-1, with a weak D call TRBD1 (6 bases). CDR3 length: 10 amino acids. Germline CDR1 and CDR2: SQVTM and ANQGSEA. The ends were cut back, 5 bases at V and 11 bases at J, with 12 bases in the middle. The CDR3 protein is CSVMDSTAFF. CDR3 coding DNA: TGCAGCGTTATGGACAGTACGGCTTTCTTT.

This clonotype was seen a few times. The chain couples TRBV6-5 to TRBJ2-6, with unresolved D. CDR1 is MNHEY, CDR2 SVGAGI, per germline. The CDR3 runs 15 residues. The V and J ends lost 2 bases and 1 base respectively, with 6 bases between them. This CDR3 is CASSYRTSGANVLTF. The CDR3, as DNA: TGTGCCAGCAGTTACCGGACGTCTGGGGCCAACGTCCTGACTTTC.

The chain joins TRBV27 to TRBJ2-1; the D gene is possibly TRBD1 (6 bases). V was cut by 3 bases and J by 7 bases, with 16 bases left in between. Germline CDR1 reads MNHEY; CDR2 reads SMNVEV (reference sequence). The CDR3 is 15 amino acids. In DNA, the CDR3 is TGTGCCAGCAGTTTTCAAGGACAGAGGATAAATGAGCAGTTCTTC. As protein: CASSFQGQRINEQFF.

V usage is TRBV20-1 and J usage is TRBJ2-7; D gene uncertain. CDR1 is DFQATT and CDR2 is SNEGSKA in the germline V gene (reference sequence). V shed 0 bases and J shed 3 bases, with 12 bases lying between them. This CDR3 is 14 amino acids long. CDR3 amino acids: CSAREGSWIYEQYF. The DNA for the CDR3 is TGCAGTGCTAGAGAGGGATCGTGGATCTACGAGCAGTACTTC.

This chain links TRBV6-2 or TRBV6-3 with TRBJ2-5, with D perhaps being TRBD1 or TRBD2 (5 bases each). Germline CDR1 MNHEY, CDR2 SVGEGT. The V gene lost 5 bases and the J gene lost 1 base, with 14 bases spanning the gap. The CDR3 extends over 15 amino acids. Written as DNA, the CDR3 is TGTGCCAGCAGTGGGACGGGCAGCGGCCAAGAGACCCAGTACTTC. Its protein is CASSGTGSGQETQYF.

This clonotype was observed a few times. The CDR3 sequence is CASSQRQVSSYEQYF. For the CDR3, the DNA is TGTGCCAGCAGCCAAAGACAGGTGAGCTCCTACGAGCAGTACTTC. The rearrangement joins TRBV13 to TRBJ2-7, with D tentatively TRBD1 (6 bases). The CDR3 consists of 15 residues. V lost 5 bases, J lost 0 bases, and 14 bases lay in between. Germline values: CDR1 PRHDT, CDR2 FYEKMQ (reference sequence).

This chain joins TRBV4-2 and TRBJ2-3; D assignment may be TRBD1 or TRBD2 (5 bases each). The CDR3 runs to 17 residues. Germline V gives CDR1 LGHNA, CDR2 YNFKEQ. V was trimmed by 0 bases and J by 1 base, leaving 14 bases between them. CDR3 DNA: TGTGCCAGCAGCCAAGACCCCCCCGGGGCCGGCACAGATACGCAGTATTTT. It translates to CASSQDPPGAGTDTQYF.

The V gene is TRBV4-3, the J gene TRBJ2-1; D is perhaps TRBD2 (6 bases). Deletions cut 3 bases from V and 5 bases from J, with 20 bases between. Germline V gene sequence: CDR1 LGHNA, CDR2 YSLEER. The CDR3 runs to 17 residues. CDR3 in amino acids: CASSHLRAGLANNEQFF. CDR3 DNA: TGCGCCAGCAGCCACCTACGGGCGGGGCTAGCAAACAATGAGCAGTTCTTC.

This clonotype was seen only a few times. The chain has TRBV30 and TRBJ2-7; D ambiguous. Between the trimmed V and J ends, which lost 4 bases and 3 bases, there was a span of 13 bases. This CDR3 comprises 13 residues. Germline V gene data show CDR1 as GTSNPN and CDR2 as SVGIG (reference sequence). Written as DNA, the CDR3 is TGTGCCTGGAAGTTCAGGACGGACTACGAGCAGTACTTC. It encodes CAWKFRTDYEQYF.

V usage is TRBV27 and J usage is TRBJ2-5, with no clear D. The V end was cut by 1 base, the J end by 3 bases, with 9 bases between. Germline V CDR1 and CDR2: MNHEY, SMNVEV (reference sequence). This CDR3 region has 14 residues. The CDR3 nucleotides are TGTGCCAGCAGTTTATGGCCCGATAAAGAGACCCAGTACTTC. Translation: CASSLWPDKETQYF.

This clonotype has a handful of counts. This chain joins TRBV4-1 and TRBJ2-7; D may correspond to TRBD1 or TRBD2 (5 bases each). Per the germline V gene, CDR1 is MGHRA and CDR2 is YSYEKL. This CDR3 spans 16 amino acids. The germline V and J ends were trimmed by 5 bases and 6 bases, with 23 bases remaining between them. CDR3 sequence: CASSEHRGTKSAEQYF. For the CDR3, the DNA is TGCGCCAGCAGCGAACACCGGGGCACCAAAAGTGCCGAGCAGTACTTC.

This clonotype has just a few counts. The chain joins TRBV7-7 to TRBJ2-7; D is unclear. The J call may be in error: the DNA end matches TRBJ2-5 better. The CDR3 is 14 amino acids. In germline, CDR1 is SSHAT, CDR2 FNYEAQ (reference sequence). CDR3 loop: CASSLDSSVETQYF. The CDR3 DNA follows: TGTGCCAGCAGCTTAGACAGCTCTGTGGAGACCCAGTACTTC.

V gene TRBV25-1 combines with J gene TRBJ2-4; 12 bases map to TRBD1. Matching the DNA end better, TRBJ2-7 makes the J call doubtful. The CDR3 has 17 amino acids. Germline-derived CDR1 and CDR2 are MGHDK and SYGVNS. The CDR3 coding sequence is TGTGCCAGCAGTGACGATTGGGGACAGGGGGCGGTCTACGAGCAGTACTTC. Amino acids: CASSDDWGQGAVYEQYF.

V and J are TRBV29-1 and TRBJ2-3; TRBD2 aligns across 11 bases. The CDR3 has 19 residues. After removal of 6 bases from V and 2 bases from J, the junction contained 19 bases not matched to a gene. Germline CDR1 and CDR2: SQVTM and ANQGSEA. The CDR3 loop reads CSVPPTSGKIYYPTDTQYF. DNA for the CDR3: TGCAGCGTCCCCCCGACTAGCGGGAAAATCTATTACCCCACAGATACGCAGTATTTT.

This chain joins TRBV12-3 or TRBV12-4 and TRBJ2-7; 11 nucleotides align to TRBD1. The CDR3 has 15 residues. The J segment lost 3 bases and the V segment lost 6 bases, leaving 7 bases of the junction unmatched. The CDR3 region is CASRSRDRGSYEQYF. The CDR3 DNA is TGTGCCAGCAGATCCCGGGACAGGGGGAGCTACGAGCAGTACTTC.

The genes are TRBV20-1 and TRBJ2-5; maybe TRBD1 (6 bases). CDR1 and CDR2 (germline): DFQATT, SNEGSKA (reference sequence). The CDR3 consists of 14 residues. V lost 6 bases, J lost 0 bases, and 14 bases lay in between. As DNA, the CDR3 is TGCAGTGCCCACAGGGAATGGAACCAAGAGACCCAGTACTTC. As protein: CSAHREWNQETQYF.

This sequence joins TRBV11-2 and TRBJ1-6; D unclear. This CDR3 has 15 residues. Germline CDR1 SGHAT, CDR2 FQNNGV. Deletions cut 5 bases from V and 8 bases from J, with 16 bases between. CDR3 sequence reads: CASSAYSSSYSPLHF. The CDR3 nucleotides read TGTGCCAGCAGCGCTTACAGCTCCAGCTATTCACCCCTCCACTTT.

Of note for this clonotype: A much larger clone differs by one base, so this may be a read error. As DNA, the CDR3 is TGTGCCAGCAGTCCGACGGCTGCAACTAATGAAGAACTGTTTTTT. Residues: CASSPTAATNEELFF. The chain has TRBV27 and TRBJ1-4; D unclear. Germline values: CDR1 MNHEY, CDR2 SMNVEV (reference sequence). The CDR3 has 15 amino acids.

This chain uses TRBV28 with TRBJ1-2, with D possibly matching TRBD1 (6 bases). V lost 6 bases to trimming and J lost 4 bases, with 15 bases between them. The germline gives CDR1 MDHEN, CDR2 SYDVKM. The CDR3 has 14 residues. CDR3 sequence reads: CASRVGGPSYGYTF. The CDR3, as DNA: TGTGCCAGCAGAGTGGGGGGCCCGTCCTATGGCTACACCTTC.

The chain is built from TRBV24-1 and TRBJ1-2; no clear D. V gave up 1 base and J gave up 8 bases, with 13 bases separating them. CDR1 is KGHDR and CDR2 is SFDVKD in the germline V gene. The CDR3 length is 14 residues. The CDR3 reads CATSDFTSGYGYTF. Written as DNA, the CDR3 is TGTGCCACCAGTGATTTTACGAGTGGCTACGGCTACACCTTC.

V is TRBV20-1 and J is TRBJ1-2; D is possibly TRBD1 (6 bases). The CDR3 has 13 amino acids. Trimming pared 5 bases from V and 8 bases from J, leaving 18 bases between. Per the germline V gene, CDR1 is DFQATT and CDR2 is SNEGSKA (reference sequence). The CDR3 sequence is CSAYIQGSYGYTF. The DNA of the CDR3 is TGCAGTGCTTACATACAGGGTTCGTACGGCTACACCTTC.

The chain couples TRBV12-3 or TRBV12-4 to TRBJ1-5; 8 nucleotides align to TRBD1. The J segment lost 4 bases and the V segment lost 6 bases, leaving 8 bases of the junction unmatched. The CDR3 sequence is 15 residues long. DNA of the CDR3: TGTGCCAGCAGCCCTGTGACAGGGGCTAATCAGCCCCAGCATTTT. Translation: CASSPVTGANQPQHF.

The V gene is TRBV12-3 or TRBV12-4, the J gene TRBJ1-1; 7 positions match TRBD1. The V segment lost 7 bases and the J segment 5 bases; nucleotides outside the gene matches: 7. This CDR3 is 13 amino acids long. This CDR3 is CASNHLQGTEAFF. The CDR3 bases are TGTGCCAGCAATCATCTACAGGGGACTGAAGCTTTCTTT.

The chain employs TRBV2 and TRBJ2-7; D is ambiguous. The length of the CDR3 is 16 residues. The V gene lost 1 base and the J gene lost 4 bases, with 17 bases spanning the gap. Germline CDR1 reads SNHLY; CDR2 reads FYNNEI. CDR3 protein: CASSEGQPNASYEQYF. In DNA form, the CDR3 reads TGTGCCAGCAGTGAAGGGCAGCCGAACGCATCTTACGAGCAGTACTTC.

For the CDR3, the DNA is TGTGCCAGCAGCAAGGGTAGCGGGGGAACCTACGAGCAGTACTTC. Residues: CASSKGSGGTYEQYF. The chain combines TRBV11-3 with TRBJ2-7, with 9 bases lining up with TRBD2. The CDR3 is 15 amino acids. The V segment lost 5 bases and the J segment 2 bases; nucleotides outside the gene matches: 7. Per germline, CDR1 SGHNT and CDR2 YENEEA.

The DNA of the CDR3 is TGTGCCACCTCAGGGGACACTAGCTACAATGAGCAGTTCTTC. Its translation is CATSGDTSYNEQFF. V usage is TRBV27 and J usage is TRBJ2-1; D might be TRBD1 (6 bases). The CDR3 runs to 14 residues. Germline loops: CDR1 MNHEY, CDR2 SMNVEV (reference sequence). Trimming stripped 10 bases from V and 3 bases from J, with 16 bases between.

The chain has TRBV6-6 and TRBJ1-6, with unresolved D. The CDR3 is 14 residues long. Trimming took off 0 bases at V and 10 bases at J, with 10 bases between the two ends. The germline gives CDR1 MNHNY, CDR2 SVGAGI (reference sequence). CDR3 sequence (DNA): TGTGCCAGCAGTTACTCCAACATAGGCTCACCCCTCCACTTT. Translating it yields CASSYSNIGSPLHF.

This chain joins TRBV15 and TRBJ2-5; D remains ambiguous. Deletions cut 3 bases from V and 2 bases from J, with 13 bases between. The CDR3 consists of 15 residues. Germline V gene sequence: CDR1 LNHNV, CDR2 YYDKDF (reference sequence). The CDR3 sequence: CATSSNIGPQETQYF. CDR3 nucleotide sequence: TGTGCCACCAGCAGCAATATTGGGCCACAAGAGACCCAGTACTTC.

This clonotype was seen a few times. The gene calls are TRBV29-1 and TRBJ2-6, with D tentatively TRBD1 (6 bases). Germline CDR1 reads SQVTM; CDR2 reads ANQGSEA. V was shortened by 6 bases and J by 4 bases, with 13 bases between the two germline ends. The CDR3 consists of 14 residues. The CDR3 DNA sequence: TGCAGCGTCGCAGGGGATGCCGGGGCCAACGTCCTGACTTTC. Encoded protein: CSVAGDAGANVLTF.

CDR3 coding DNA: TGTGCCAGCAGTTGGTTTGGAGGCAATGAGCAGTTCTTC. Its translation: CASSWFGGNEQFF. The chain is built from TRBV28 and TRBJ2-1, with D maybe TRBD2 (5 bases). The CDR3 loop spans 13 amino acids. The V and J ends lost 4 bases and 6 bases respectively, with 10 bases between them. Germline CDR1 MDHEN, CDR2 SYDVKM.

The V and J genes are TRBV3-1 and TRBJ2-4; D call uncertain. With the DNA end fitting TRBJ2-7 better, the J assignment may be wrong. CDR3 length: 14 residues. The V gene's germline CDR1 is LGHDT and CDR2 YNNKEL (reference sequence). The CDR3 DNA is TGTGCCAGCAGCCAAGCTGCTGGGTCTGGCGAGCAGTACTTC. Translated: CASSQAAGSGEQYF.

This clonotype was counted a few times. The CDR3 spells CASTHIDNYEQYF. CDR3 DNA: TGTGCCAGCACCCACATTGACAACTACGAGCAGTACTTC. The chain couples TRBV6-2 or TRBV6-3 to TRBJ2-7, with unresolved D. V was shortened by 7 bases and J by 3 bases, with 13 bases between the two germline ends. This CDR3 has 13 amino acids. Germline loops: CDR1 MNHEY, CDR2 SVGEGT.